Listed here is a single TCR beta chain. What it binds is unknown. The table came from immunoSEQ multiplex PCR; TCRdb's copy has only in-frame clones and leaves some out. The sample yields about 60,000 clones, 81% seen once. This record belongs to a study of vaccination effects on CD4 cells after COVID-19. Before sequencing took place, the ViraFEST assay used viral peptide pools to expand antigen-specific CD4+ T cells. On roughly day 10 of culture, CD4+ T cells were separated out. Findings and caveats of the study: Marked clonal contraction was seen late after vaccination (in both infection- and vaccine-induced clones).

CDR3 length: 14 amino acids. Between the trimmed V and J ends, which lost 2 bases and 7 bases, there was a span of 9 bases. Germline CDR1 reads MNHNY; CDR2 reads SVGAGI (reference sequence). The source was CD4+ T cells from PBMCs cultured with HCoV-229E spike peptides, collected before COVID-19 vaccination. V usage is TRBV6-6 and J usage is TRBJ1-6; D may be TRBD1 (5 bases). The source of this sequence is a human donor who received a COVID-19 vaccine. The CDR3 nucleotides read TGTGCCAGCAGTTACGAGGGGCGGAATTCACCCCTCCACTTT. Translation gives CASSYEGRNSPLHF.